This TCR beta chain was identified during a study of control samples from healthy donors and cancer patients. Data came from immunoSEQ multiplex PCR; TCRdb stores just in-frame clones and leaves some out. This table has around 150,000 clones, 95% to 96% appearing once. This CDR3 comprises 16 residues. Trimming left V 0 bases short and J 0 bases short, with 9 bases between. In germline, CDR1 is MNHEY, CDR2 SVGAGI. Input material: blood. The sequence was obtained from a woman aged 25 to 39 in good health. V usage is TRBV6-5 and J usage is TRBJ1-3; unclear D gene. CDR3 coding DNA: TGTGCCAGCAGTTACTCTTGGGGTAACTCTGGAAACACCATATATTTT. It codes for CASSYSWGNSGNTIYF.